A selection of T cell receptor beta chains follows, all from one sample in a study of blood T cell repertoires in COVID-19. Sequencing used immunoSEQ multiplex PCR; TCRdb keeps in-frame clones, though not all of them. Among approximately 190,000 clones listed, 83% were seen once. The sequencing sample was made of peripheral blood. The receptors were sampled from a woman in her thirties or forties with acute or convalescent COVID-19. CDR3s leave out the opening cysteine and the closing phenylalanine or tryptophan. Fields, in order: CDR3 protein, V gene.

CDR3: ASRRLAGIVNEQF
V: TRBV6-5

CDR3: ASSLLNPVYEQY
V: TRBV11-3

CDR3: AKRRMGSTIY
V: TRBV2

CDR3: ASSVAQVATEAF
V: TRBV9

CDR3: ASRTGTRPYNEQF
V: TRBV6-5

CDR3: ASSMPGVEAF
V: TRBV5-1

CDR3: ASSPPLAGTDTQY
V: TRBV18

CDR3: ASSLVVVETKETQY
V: TRBV7-9

CDR3: ASSLGHSGDIQY
V: TRBV7-9

CDR3: ASREGANTEAF
V: TRBV4-1

CDR3: ATLQGLGEKLF
V: TRBV28

CDR3: AWSVAEAQPQH
V: TRBV30

CDR3: ASSSRQADEKLF
V: TRBV7-9

CDR3: ASRGDSYEQY
V: TRBV10-3

CDR3: ASSLGEQGNTIY
V: TRBV5-8

CDR3: ASSQYTGNEQF
V: TRBV7-9

CDR3: ASSLDVWEWT
V: TRBV5-6

CDR3: ASSSGLAGSYNEQF
V: TRBV5-6

CDR3: ASMADSAGETQY
V: TRBV2

CDR3: ASSPSGGNQNIQY
V: TRBV18

CDR3: ASNTSRGSPPD
V: TRBV27

CDR3: ASSLPGSPYEQY
V: TRBV7-9

CDR3: AISGGQGGNTEAF
V: TRBV10-3

CDR3: ASGTSNYEQY
V: TRBV19

CDR3: ASSFNLAGSDEQF
V: TRBV13

CDR3: ASRLGTLGTQY
V: TRBV27

CDR3: ASSLQAPYNSPLH
V: TRBV5-1

CDR3: AWSPTGVGQPQH
V: TRBV30

CDR3: SVPGGVGTDTQY
V: TRBV29-1

CDR3: ASSQGLKTYEQY
V: TRBV5-6

CDR3: ASSLEGQGGLDQPQH
V: TRBV11-2

CDR3: ASSPASGRGSEETQY
V: TRBV28